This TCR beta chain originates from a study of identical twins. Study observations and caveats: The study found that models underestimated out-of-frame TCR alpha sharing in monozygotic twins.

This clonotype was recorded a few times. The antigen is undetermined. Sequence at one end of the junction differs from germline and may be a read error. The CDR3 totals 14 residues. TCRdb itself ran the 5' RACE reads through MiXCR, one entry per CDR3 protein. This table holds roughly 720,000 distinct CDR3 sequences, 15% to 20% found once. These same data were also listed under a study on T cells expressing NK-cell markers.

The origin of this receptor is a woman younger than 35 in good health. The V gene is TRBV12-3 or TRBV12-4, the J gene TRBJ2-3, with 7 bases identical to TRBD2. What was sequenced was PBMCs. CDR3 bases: TGTGCCAGCAGTTCAGCGGGGAGCACAGATACTCAGTATTTT. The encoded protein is CASSSAGSTDTQYF.